This T cell receptor (beta chain) comes out of a study of regulatory T cells in long-lasting Graves disease. General study findings and limits: Newly diagnosed disease favored TRBV20-1 and TRBJ2-1 over persistent disease.

Both iRepertoire HTBI primers and Arm-PCR of CDR3 regions were used to build the TCR beta libraries. TCRdb itself ran the multiplex PCR reads through MiXCR, one entry per CDR3 protein. The sample has hundreds of thousands of distinct CDR3 sequences, 15% to 20% seen once. To note about this clonotype: Its specificity is not known.

Time point of the sample: newly diagnosed GD, antithyroid drugs for less than 3 months. Construction of the TCR library relied on RNA isolated from PBMCs. Germline V gene data show CDR1 as SGHRS and CDR2 as YFSETQ. Trimming stripped 4 bases from V and 5 bases from J, with 16 bases between. The CDR3 contains 14 residues. This sample also belongs to another study, concerning T cells in Graves' hyperthyroidism and ophthalmopathy. As that study records: Diagnoses were made from clinical symptoms, serum measures (thyroxine and TRAb), thyroid ultrasound and orbital computed tomography.

This chain joins TRBV5-1 and TRBJ2-7; either TRBD1 or TRBD2 may supply D (5 bases each). The input for sequencing was peripheral blood mononuclear cells (PBMCs), taken at new diagnosis, from a patient treated with antithyroid drugs. The receptor was isolated from a woman aged 40 to 65 with Graves disease. The CDR3 loop reads CASSPEGYGDEQYF. CDR3 sequence (DNA): TGCGCCAGCAGCCCCGAGGGGTATGGGGACGAGCAGTACTTC.